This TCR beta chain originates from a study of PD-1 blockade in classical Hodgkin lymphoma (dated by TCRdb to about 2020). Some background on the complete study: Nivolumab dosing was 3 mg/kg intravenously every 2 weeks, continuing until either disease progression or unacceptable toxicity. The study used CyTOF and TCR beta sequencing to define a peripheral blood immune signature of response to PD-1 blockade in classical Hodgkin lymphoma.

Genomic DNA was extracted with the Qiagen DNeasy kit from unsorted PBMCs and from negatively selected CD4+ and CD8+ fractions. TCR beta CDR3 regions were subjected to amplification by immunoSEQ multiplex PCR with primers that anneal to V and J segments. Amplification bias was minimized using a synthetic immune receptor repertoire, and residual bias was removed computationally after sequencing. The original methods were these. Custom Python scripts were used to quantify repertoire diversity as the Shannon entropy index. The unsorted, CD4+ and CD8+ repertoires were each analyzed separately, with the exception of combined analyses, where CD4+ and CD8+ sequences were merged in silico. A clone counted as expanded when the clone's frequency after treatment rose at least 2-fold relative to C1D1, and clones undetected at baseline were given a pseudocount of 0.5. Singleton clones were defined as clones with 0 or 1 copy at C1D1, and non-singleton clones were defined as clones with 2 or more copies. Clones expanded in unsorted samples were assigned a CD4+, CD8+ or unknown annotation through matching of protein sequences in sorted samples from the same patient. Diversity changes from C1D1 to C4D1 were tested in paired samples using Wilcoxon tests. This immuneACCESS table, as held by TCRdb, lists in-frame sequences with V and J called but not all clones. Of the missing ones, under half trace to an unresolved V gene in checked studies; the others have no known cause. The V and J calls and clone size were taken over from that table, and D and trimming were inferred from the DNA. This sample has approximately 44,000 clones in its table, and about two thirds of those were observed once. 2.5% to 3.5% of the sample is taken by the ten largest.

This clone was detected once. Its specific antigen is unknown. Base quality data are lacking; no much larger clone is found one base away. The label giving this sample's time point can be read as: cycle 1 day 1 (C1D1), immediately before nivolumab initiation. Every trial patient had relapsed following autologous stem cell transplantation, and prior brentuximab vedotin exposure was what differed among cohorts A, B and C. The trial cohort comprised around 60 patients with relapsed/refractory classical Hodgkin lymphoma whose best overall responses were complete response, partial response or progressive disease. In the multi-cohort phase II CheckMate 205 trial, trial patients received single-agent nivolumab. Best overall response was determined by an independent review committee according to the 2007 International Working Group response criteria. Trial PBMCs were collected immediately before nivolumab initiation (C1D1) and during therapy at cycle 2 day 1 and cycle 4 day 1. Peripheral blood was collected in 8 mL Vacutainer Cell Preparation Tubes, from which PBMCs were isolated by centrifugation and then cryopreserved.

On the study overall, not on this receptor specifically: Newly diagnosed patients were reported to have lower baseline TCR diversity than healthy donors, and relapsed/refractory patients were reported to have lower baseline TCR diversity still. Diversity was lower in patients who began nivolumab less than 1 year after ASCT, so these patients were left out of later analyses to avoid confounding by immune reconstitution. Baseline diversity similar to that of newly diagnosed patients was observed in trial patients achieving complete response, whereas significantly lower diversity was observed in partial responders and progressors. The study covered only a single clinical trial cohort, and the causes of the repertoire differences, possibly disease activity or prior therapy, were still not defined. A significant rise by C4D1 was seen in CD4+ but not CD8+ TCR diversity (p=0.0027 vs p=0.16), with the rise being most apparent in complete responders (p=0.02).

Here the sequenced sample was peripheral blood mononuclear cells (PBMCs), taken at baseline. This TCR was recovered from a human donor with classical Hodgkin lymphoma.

The CDR3 has the sequence CAWIHEGDWETQYF. In nucleotides, the sequence is TGTGCCTGGATCCACGAGGGGGATTGGGAGACCCAGTACTTC. The sequence links TRBV30 to TRBJ2-5, with TRBD1 tentatively as D gene (6 bases match). Cut back by 4 bases and 5 bases, the V and J ends lie 17 bases apart. From a lookup of the germline V gene (reference sequence), CDR1 and CDR2 are GTSNPN and SVGIG. The CDR3, cysteine through phenylalanine, is 14 amino acids long. Only the CDR3 DNA stays, 42 bases, in frame from base 1.